This T cell receptor (beta chain) was sequenced during a study of CD8+ T cells in alopecia areata. Study results and caveats: Among the 100 top clones, expanded CD8+ clones, like scalp clonality, were significantly decreased by tofacitinib. Sequencing of scalp samples also includes resident alphabeta T cells from normal skin.

The V and J ends lost 0 bases and 0 bases respectively, with 9 bases between them. The germline V gene encodes CDR1 SGHDT and CDR2 YYEEEE. CDR3 size: 15 residues. Noted treatment: oral pan-JAK inhibitor, 5-10 mg twice daily. Lesional scalp punch biopsies and peripheral blood came from alopecia areata patients. As for this clone: Its target is unknown.

Reverse transcribed after extraction, RNA yielded cDNA as the sequencing template. Sequencing was performed with immunoSEQ multiplex PCR; in TCRdb, only in-frame clones are kept and a portion is missing. Here the sample spans about 190,000 clones, just under 65% being singletons. The sequence was collected from a human donor with alopecia areata. The rearrangement joins TRBV5-6 to TRBJ1-1; possibly TRBD1 for D (5 bases). Sequences were derived from CD4+ T cells sorted from blood, sampled around week 47, from a patient treated with tofacitinib. The CDR3 DNA reads TGTGCCAGCAGCTTGGGACTGGGACTGAACACTGAAGCTTTCTTT. Protein sequence: CASSLGLGLNTEAFF.